This T cell receptor beta chain was profiled in a study of PD-1 blockade in classical Hodgkin lymphoma. At the level of the study: Patients had nivolumab dosed at 3 mg/kg, delivered intravenously every 2 weeks. Points from the study as a whole: Initiation of nivolumab under 1 year after ASCT led to exclusion of patients. Baseline diversity was lower in partial responders and progressors than complete responders. The origin of the repertoire differences remains undefined, with disease activity or prior therapy as possible causes.

Each patient experienced a relapse that followed autologous stem cell transplantation, and brentuximab vedotin exposure varied. Only one count was recorded for this clone. Its antigen is currently unknown. Measured with immunoSEQ multiplex PCR; TCRdb has only the in-frame clones, and not every one. The profile shows about 84,000 clones, about 89% of them singletons. CDR1 and CDR2 (germline): SNHLY, FYNNEI. CDR3 length equals 14 residues. Trimming cost V 7 bases and J 4 bases; bases outside gene matches: 3. The clonotype originates from a human donor with classical Hodgkin lymphoma. V is TRBV2 and J is TRBJ2-1, with TRBD2 matching 11 bases. The input for sequencing was peripheral blood mononuclear cells (PBMCs), taken at baseline. The CDR3 protein is CASTGTSGYNEQFF. The CDR3 coding sequence is TGTGCCAGCACTGGGACTAGCGGATACAATGAGCAGTTCTTC.